This T cell receptor (beta chain) was sequenced in a study of CD8 T cells in Susac syndrome. Per germline, CDR1 SGHRS and CDR2 YFSETQ. Trimming shortened V by 1 base and J by 4 bases, and 14 bases separated the two germline ends. The CDR3 extends over 15 amino acids. Random hexamers primed reverse transcription of roughly 0.5 to 1 ug RNA. TCRdb fed the immunoSEQ multiplex PCR reads into MiXCR, producing one record per CDR3 protein. The sample has roughly 120,000 distinct CDR3 sequences; around 94% are singletons. The multiple sclerosis control group was made up of treatment-naive patients with stable or active relapsing-remitting disease.

The chain couples TRBV5-1 to TRBJ1-2; D remains ambiguous. Specimen: CD4+ T cells from PBMCs. The source of this sequence is a human donor with multiple sclerosis. The CDR3 protein is CASSLLEGMTYGYTF. The CDR3 region has the DNA TGCGCCAGCAGCTTGTTGGAGGGTATGACCTATGGCTACACCTTC.